This record concerns one TCR beta chain sequence. This sample was taken from a study of blood T cells in healthy people across ages. A second PCR of roughly 7 to 11 cycles used a sample-barcoded 5' primer and a J-beta primer mix. TCRdb itself ran the 5' RACE reads through MiXCR, one entry per CDR3 protein. The repertoire holds fewer than 1.5 million distinct CDR3 sequences, roughly 40% seen once, with 7.9% in the top ten. V lost 7 bases and J 2 bases, leaving 11 bases between the germline ends. CDR1 is SGHVS, CDR2 FQNEAQ, per germline. The CDR3 loop spans 13 amino acids. V gene TRBV7-8 combines with J gene TRBJ1-2, with D possibly being TRBD1 (5 bases). The specimen sequenced was blood. The TCR comes from a woman aged 18-30 years in good health. The CDR3 loop is CASTKSGNYGYTF. The CDR3 DNA is TGTGCCAGCACCAAGTCAGGGAACTATGGCTACACCTTC.